This T cell receptor (beta chain) was recorded in a study of CD8+CD57+ T cells in acquired aplastic anemia. Study summary: Sorted CD4+ and CD8+ cell DNA averaged about 3.5 ug. Broader study findings: There were twenty-nine CD8+ CDR3 sequences that occurred in both patients and controls.

The CDR3 is 14 amino acids. Germline values: CDR1 SNHLY, CDR2 FYNNEI. Comments on this clonotype: The antigen is unknown. A much larger clone sits a single nucleotide away, making a read error possible.

Profiling of TCR beta VDJ combinations and CDR3 sequences used genomic DNA as template. Using its own MiXCR run on the reads, TCRdb lists one record per CDR3 protein. The table has 150,000 to 180,000 distinct CDR3 sequences, roughly half seen once; the top ten hold about 12%. By flow cytometry, patients selected for sequencing had shown an expansion of CD8+CD57+ cells. By the time of blood sampling, patients had still received no therapy. Sequencing input: sorted CD4+, CD8+, or CD8+CD57+ T cells (not recorded which) from PBMCs. This clonotype was obtained from a human donor with aplastic anemia. The chain couples TRBV2 to TRBJ2-5, with a possible D match to TRBD1 (5 bases). CDR3 in amino acids: CAGSYWQGAETQYF. Written as DNA, the CDR3 is TGTGCCGGCAGTTACTGGCAGGGTGCCGAGACCCAGTACTTC.